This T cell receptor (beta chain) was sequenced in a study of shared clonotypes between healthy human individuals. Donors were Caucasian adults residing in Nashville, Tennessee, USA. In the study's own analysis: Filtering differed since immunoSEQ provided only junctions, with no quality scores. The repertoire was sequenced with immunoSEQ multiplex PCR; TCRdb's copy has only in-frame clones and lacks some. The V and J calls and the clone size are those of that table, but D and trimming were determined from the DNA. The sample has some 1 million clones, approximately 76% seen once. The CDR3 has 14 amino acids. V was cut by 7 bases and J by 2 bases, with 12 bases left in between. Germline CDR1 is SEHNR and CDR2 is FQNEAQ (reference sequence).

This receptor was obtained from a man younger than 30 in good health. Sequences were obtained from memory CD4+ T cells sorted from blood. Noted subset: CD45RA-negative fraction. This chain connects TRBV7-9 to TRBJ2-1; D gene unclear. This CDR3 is CASTPRDAYNEQFF. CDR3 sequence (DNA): TGTGCCAGCACCCCCCGTGATGCCTACAATGAGCAGTTCTTC.